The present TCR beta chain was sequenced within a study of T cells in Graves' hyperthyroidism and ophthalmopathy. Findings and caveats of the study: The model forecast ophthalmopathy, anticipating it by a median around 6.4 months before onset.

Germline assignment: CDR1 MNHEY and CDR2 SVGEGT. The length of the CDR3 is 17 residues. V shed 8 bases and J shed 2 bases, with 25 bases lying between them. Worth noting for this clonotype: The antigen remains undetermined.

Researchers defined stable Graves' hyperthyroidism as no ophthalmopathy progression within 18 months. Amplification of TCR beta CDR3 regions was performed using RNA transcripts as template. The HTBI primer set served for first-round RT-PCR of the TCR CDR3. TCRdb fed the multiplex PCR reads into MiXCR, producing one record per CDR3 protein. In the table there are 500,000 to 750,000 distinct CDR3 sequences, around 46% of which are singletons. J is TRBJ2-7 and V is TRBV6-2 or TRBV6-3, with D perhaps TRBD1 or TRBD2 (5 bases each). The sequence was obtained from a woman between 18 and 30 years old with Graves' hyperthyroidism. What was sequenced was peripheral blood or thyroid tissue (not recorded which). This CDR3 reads CASSTDLRDAGTYEQYF. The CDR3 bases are TGTGCCAGCTCGACAGACCTCCGGGACGCTGGAACCTACGAGCAGTACTTC.